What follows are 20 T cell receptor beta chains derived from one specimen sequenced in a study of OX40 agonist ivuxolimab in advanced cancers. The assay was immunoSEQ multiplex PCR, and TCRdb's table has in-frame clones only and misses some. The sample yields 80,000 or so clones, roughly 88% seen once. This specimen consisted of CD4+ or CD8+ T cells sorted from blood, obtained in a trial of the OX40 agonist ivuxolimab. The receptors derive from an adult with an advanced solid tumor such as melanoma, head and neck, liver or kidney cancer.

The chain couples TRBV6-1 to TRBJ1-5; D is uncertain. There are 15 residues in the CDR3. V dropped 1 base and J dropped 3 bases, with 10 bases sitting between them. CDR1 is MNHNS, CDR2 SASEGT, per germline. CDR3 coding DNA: TGTGCCAGCAGTGAAGTAGGAGGGAACAATCAGCCCCAGCATTTT. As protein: CASSEVGGNNQPQHF.

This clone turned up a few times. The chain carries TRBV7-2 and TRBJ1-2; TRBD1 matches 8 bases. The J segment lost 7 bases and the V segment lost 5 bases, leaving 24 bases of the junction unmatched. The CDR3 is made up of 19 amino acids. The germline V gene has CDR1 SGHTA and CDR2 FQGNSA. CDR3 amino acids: CASSQRVTGGAREGSGYTF. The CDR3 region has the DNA TGTGCCAGCAGCCAACGGGTTACAGGGGGAGCCCGGGAGGGTAGTGGCTACACCTTC.

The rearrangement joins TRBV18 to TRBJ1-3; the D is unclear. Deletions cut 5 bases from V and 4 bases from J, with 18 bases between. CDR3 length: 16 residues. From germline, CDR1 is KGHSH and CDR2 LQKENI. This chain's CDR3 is CASSSVITLRGNTIYF. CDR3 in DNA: TGTGCCAGCTCAAGCGTGATAACTTTACGGGGAAACACCATATATTTT.

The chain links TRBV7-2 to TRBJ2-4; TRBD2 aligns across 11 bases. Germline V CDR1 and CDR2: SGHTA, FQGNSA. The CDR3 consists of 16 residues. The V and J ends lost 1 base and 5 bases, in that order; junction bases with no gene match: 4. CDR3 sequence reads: CASSLGVAGGQNIQYF. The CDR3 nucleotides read TGTGCCAGCAGCTTAGGGGTAGCGGGAGGGCAAAACATTCAGTACTTC.

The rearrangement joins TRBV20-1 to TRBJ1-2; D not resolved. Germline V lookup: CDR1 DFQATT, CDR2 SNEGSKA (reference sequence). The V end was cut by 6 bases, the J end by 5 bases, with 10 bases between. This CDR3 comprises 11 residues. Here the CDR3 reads CSAPKGYGYTF. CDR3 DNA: TGCAGTGCACCAAAGGGATATGGCTACACCTTC.

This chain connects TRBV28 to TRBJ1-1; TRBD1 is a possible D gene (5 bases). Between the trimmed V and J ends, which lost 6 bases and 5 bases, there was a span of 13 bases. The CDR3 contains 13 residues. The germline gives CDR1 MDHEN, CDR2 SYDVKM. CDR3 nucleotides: TGTGCCAGCAGCACGACAGTGGTAACTGAAGCTTTCTTT. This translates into CASSTTVVTEAFF.

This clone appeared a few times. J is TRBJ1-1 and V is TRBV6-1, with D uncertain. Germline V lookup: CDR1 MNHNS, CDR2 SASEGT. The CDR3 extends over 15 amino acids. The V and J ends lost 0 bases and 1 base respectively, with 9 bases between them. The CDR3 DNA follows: TGTGCCAGCAGTGAAGCGGCTGGACGGAACACTGAAGCTTTCTTT. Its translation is CASSEAAGRNTEAFF.

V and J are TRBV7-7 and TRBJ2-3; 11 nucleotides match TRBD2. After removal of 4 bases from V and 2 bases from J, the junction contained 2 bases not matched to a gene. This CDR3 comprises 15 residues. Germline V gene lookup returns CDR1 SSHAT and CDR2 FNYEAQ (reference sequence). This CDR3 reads CASSSGLADTDTQYF. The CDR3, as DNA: TGTGCCAGCAGCTCGGGACTAGCGGACACAGATACGCAGTATTTT.

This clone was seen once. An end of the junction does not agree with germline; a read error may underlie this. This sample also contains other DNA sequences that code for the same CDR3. As DNA, the CDR3 is TGCGCCAGTAGCCAAGATGGATTGACTTTGGCGACAGACACCGGGGAGCTGTTTTTT. Its protein is CASSQDGLTLATDTGELFF. The rearrangement links TRBV4-1 to TRBJ2-2, with D possibly TRBD1 on 5 matching bases. The CDR3 runs 19 residues. The germline V gene has CDR1 MGHRA and CDR2 YSYEKL.

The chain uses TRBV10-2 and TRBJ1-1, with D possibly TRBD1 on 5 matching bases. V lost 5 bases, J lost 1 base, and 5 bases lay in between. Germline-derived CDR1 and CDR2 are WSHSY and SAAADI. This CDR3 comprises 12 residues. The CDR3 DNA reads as TGCGCCAGCAGTCAGGGGAACACTGAAGCTTTCTTT. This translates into CASSQGNTEAFF.

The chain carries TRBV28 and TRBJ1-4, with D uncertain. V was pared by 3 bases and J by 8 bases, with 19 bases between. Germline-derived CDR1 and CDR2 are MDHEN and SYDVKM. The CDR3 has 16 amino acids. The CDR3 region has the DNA TGTGCCAGCAGTTTCTTTGGTGTAGAGGGCACGGAAAAACTGTTTTTT. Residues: CASSFFGVEGTEKLFF.

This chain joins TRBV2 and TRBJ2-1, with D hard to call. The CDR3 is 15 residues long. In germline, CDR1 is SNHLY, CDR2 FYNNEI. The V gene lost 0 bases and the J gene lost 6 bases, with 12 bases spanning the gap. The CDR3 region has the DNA TGTGCCAGCAGTGAAGCGCTTCTAGGAAGCAATGAGCAGTTCTTC. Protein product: CASSEALLGSNEQFF.

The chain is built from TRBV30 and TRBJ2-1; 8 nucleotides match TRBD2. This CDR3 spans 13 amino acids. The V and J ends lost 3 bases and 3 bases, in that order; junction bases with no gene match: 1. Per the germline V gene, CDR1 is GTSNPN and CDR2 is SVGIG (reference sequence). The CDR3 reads CAWSRGGYNEQFF. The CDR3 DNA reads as TGTGCCTGGAGCCGGGGGGGCTACAATGAGCAGTTCTTC. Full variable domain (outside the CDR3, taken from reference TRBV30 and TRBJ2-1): SQTIHQWPATLVQPVGSPLSLECTVEGTSNPNLYWYRQAAGRGLQLLFYSVGIGQISSEVPQNLSASRPQDRQFILSSKKLLLSDSGFYLCAWSRGGYNEQFFGPGTRLTVL.

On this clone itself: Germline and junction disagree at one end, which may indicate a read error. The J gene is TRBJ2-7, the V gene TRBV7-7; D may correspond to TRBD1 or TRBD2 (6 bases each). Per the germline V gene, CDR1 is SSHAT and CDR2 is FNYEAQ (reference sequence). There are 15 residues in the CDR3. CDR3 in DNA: TGTGCTAGCAGCTCCGGGGTAGGGGGGATCTACGAGCAGTACTTC. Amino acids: CASSSGVGGIYEQYF. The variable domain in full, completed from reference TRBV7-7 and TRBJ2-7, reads GAGVSQSPRYKVTKRGQDVTLRCDPISSHATLYWYQQALGQGPEFLTYFNYEAQPDKSGLPSDRFSAERPEGSISTLTIQRTEQRDSAMYRCASSSGVGGIYEQYFGPGTRLTVT.

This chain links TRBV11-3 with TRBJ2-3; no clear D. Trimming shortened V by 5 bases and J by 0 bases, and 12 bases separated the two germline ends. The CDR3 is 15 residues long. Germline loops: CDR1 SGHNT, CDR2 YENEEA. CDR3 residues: CASSRGASSTDTQYF. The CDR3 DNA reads TGTGCCAGCAGCCGAGGCGCAAGTAGCACAGATACGCAGTATTTT. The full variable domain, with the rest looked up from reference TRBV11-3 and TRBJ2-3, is EAGVVQSPRYKIIEKKQPVAFWCNPISGHNTLYWYLQNLGQGPELLIRYENEEAVDDSQLPKDRFSAERLKGVDSTLKIQPAELGDSAVYLCASSRGASSTDTQYFGPGTRLTVL.

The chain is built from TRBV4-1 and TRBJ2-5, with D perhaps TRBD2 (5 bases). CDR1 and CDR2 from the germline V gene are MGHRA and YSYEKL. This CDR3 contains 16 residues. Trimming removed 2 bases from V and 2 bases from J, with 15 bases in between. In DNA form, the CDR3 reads TGCGCCAGCAGCCAACCCTCACTAGGACGACAAGAGACCCAGTACTTC. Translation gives CASSQPSLGRQETQYF.

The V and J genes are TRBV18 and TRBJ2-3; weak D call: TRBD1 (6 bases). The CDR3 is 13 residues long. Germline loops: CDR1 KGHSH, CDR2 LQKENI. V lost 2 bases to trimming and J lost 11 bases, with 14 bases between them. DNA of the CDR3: TGTGCCAGCTCACCAAGCCGGGACAAAAAGCAGTATTTT. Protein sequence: CASSPSRDKKQYF.

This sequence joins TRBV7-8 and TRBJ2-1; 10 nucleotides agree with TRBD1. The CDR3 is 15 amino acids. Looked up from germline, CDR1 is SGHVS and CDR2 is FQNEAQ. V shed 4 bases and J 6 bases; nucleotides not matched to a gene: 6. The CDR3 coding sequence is TGTGCCAGCAGCTCCATCCGGGACAGGGGCAATGAGCAGTTCTTC. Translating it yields CASSSIRDRGNEQFF.

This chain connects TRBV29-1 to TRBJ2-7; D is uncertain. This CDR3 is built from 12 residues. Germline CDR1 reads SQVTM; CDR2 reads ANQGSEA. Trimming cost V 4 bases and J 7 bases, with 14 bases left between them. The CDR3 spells CSVGSVTGEQYF. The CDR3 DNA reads TGCAGCGTTGGGAGCGTAACTGGGGAGCAGTACTTC.

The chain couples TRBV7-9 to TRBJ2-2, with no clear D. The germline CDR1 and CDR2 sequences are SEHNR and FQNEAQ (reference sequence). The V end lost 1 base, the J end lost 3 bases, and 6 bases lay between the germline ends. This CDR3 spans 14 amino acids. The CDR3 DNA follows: TGTGCCAGCAGCTTAGTTCGGGACACCGGGGAGCTGTTTTTT. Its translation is CASSLVRDTGELFF.